What follows are 20 T cell receptor beta chains derived from one specimen sequenced in a study of siplizumab effects on memory and regulatory T cells. Kept together in coculture, the mixed lymphocyte reaction cells spent about 6 days at 37°C. Their antigens remain unidentified. The repertoire was sequenced with immunoSEQ multiplex PCR; TCRdb's copy has only in-frame clones and lacks some. Here the sample spans over 10,000 clones, roughly half being singletons. Sequenced: CFSE-low (dividing) CD8+ T cells sorted from an allogeneic mixed lymphocyte reaction. Receptors were obtained from a human donor in good health; the cells came from an allogeneic mixed lymphocyte reaction. Some clones in this sample may be carry-over from other donors' samples.

The chain combines TRBV6-1 with TRBJ2-7; D tentatively fits TRBD1 or TRBD2 (5 bases each). Germline values: CDR1 MNHNS, CDR2 SASEGT. V was clipped by 3 bases and J by 2 bases, with 14 bases between them. CDR3 length: 15 residues. As DNA, the CDR3 is TGTGCCAGCAGTGATCTCGGGGACGGGACCTACGAGCAGTACTTC. Amino acids: CASSDLGDGTYEQYF.

As for this clone: The CDR3 does not end in the conserved phenylalanine or tryptophan, so this is likely a read error. This sequence joins TRBV19 and TRBJ1-1; D is undetermined. Germline loops: CDR1 LNHDA, CDR2 SQIVND (reference sequence). V dropped 1 base and J dropped 1 base, with 13 bases sitting between them. The length of the CDR3 is 16 residues. The CDR3 loop reads CASSIASTSKNTEAFL. The CDR3 DNA reads as TGTGCCAGTAGTATAGCCTCTACATCTAAGAACACTGAAGCTTTCCTT.

The chain carries TRBV6-4 and TRBJ1-1; D not certain. Germline V gene data show CDR1 as MRHNA and CDR2 as SNTAGT. The CDR3 loop spans 14 amino acids. V lost 2 bases and J lost 0, with 7 bases in between. In DNA form, the CDR3 reads TGTGCCAGCAGTGACGGTCGTGTGAACACTGAAGCTTTCTTT. Its protein is CASSDGRVNTEAFF.

V is TRBV6-6 and J is TRBJ2-2; D unresolved. Germline V gene sequence: CDR1 MNHNY, CDR2 SVGAGI (reference sequence). Trimming removed 2 bases from V and 4 bases from J, with 5 bases in between. The CDR3 is 13 amino acids. Here the CDR3 DNA reads TGTGCCAGCAGTTACCGATCCACCGGGGAGCTGTTTTTT. Amino acids: CASSYRSTGELFF.

This chain uses TRBV28 with TRBJ1-3, with D possibly being TRBD1 (5 bases). CDR1 MDHEN and CDR2 SYDVKM come from the germline V gene. V shed 3 bases and J shed 5 bases, with 11 bases lying between them. This CDR3 is 14 amino acids long. CDR3 nucleotide sequence: TGTGCCAGCAGTTTTCAGGGCGGAAGAAACACCATATATTTT. The encoded protein is CASSFQGGRNTIYF.

The rearrangement uses TRBV29-1 and TRBJ2-3, with D perhaps given as TRBD1 or TRBD2 (6 bases each). V lost 7 bases to trimming and J lost 3 bases, with 11 bases between them. The CDR3 runs to 12 residues. The V gene's germline CDR1 is SQVTM and CDR2 ANQGSEA. Here the CDR3 DNA reads TGCAGCGGGAGGGGGAGTACAGATACGCAGTATTTT. Its translation: CSGRGSTDTQYF.

The chain employs TRBV6-8 and TRBJ2-3; D ambiguous. V lost 6 bases and J 6 bases, leaving 10 bases between the germline ends. Germline V gene sequence: CDR1 MNHGY, CDR2 SAAAGT. CDR3 length: 12 amino acids. The CDR3 loop reads CASSVKKDTQYF. In DNA form, the CDR3 reads TGTGCCAGCAGCGTGAAGAAGGATACGCAGTATTTT.

The chain carries TRBV21-1 and TRBJ2-3; the D segment call TRBD1 is taken from the table without a DNA check. TRBV21-1 is designated a pseudogene. CDR3 length equals 15 residues. The CDR3: CASSKGTGSTDTQYF. CDR3 in DNA: TGTGCCAGCAGCAAAGGGACAGGGTCCACAGATACGCAGTATTTT.

This clone has just a few counts. The rearrangement joins TRBV7-6 to TRBJ2-5; perhaps TRBD2 as D (6 bases). The CDR3 totals 14 residues. Per germline, CDR1 SGHVS and CDR2 FNYEAQ. The ends were cut back, 3 bases at V and 3 bases at J, with 11 bases in the middle. The CDR3 DNA follows: TGTGCCAGCAGCTTGATTTCGGGGGAAGAGACCCAGTACTTC. Amino acid sequence: CASSLISGEETQYF.

CDR3 protein: CASSPGQGAYEQYF. DNA of the CDR3: TGTGCCAGCAGCCCGGGACAGGGAGCCTACGAGCAGTACTTC. The V call is TRBV9, the J call TRBJ2-7, with 9 bases aligning to TRBD1. This CDR3 comprises 14 residues. Germline V gene lookup returns CDR1 SGDLS and CDR2 YYNGEE. V shed 4 bases, J shed 2 bases, and the junction held 4 bases outside the gene matches.

The chain joins TRBV15 to TRBJ1-1; D may be TRBD1 (5 bases). Trimming removed 0 bases from V and 7 bases from J, with 12 bases in between. The CDR3 loop spans 14 amino acids. Germline CDR1 is LNHNV and CDR2 is YYDKDF (reference sequence). The CDR3 sequence: CATSRDNGGSEAFF. CDR3 coding DNA: TGTGCCACCAGCAGAGATAATGGGGGGAGTGAAGCTTTCTTT.

The rearrangement links TRBV7-9 to TRBJ2-7; D call uncertain. V lost 8 bases and J lost 4, with 15 bases in between. The CDR3 is 13 amino acids. The germline V gene encodes CDR1 SEHNR and CDR2 FQNEAQ (reference sequence). The CDR3 is CASLGSGIYEQYF. DNA for the CDR3: TGTGCCAGCCTTGGAAGTGGAATTTACGAGCAGTACTTC.

This clone was seen a single time. The rearrangement uses TRBV7-6 and TRBJ1-4, with D perhaps TRBD1 (5 bases). The V end lost 5 bases, the J end lost 0 bases, and 16 bases lay between the germline ends. The CDR3 is 17 residues long. Germline CDR1 and CDR2: SGHVS and FNYEAQ. The CDR3: CASSGTSGTATNEKLFF. In DNA, the CDR3 is TGTGCCAGCAGCGGGACTTCAGGGACTGCAACTAATGAAAAACTGTTTTTT.

The chain recombines TRBV5-1 with TRBJ1-2; D not certain. CDR1 and CDR2 (germline): SGHRS, YFSETQ. This CDR3 comprises 16 residues. V was trimmed by 5 bases and J by 7 bases, leaving 24 bases between them. CDR3 nucleotide sequence: TGCGCCAGCAGGCCGGCGGATGGTAGCATCCTCTCTGGCTACACCTTC. Translating it yields CASRPADGSILSGYTF.

V is TRBV7-6 and J is TRBJ2-1; D is undetermined. Per germline, CDR1 SGHVS and CDR2 FNYEAQ. CDR3 length: 12 residues. Trimming removed 2 bases from V and 3 bases from J, with 2 bases in between. The CDR3 protein is CASSLNYNEQFF. The CDR3, as DNA: TGTGCCAGCAGCTTAAACTACAATGAGCAGTTCTTC.

The chain couples TRBV30 to TRBJ2-2; no firm D call. The CDR3 is 13 amino acids. The V end lost 3 bases, the J end lost 4 bases, and 9 bases lay between the germline ends. CDR1 is GTSNPN and CDR2 is SVGIG in the germline V gene (reference sequence). The DNA for the CDR3 is TGTGCCTGGAGGTGGGATGGCACCGGGGAGCTGTTTTTT. The encoded protein is CAWRWDGTGELFF. Looking up the rest from reference TRBV30 and TRBJ2-2 gives the full variable domain: SQTIHQWPATLVQPVGSPLSLECTVEGTSNPNLYWYRQAAGRGLQLLFYSVGIGQISSEVPQNLSASRPQDRQFILSSKKLLLSDSGFYLCAWRWDGTGELFFGEGSRLTVL.

The chain recombines TRBV7-2 with TRBJ1-2; tentative D call: TRBD1 (6 bases). The CDR3 totals 14 residues. Germline V CDR1 and CDR2: SGHTA, FQGNSA. The V gene lost 3 bases and the J gene lost 3 bases, with 11 bases spanning the gap. The chain's CDR3 is CASSFTPGDYGYTF. CDR3 in DNA: TGTGCCAGCAGCTTTACCCCAGGGGACTATGGCTACACCTTC.

This clone was seen only a few times. This sequence joins TRBV7-9 and TRBJ2-7; 8 bases align to TRBD2. Per the germline V gene, CDR1 is SEHNR and CDR2 is FQNEAQ (reference sequence). Losses at the gene ends were 1 base for V and 4 bases for J; bases not matched to a gene: 6. This CDR3 is built from 15 residues. The CDR3 sequence: CASSLVTSVGYEQYF. The CDR3 DNA reads as TGTGCCAGCAGCTTAGTGACTAGCGTCGGGTACGAGCAGTACTTC. The variable domain in full, completed from reference TRBV7-9 and TRBJ2-7, reads DTGVSQNPRHKITKRGQNVTFRCDPISEHNRLYWYRQTLGQGPEFLTYFQNEAQLEKSRLLSDRFSAERPKGSFSTLEIQRTEQGDSAMYLCASSLVTSVGYEQYFGPGTRLTVT.

Only a few counts were recorded for this clone. J is TRBJ2-1 and V is TRBV6-5; D remains ambiguous. The CDR3 is 13 amino acids. V was cut by 2 bases and J by 7 bases, with 9 bases left in between. Germline assignment: CDR1 MNHEY and CDR2 SVGAGI. CDR3 sequence (DNA): TGTGCCAGCAGTTACACCAATCGGAATGAGCAGTTCTTC. It encodes CASSYTNRNEQFF.

This sequence joins TRBV5-1 and TRBJ2-7; unclear D gene. Trimming took 0 bases from V and 2 from J, leaving 18 bases between them. Germline loops: CDR1 SGHRS, CDR2 YFSETQ. CDR3 length: 17 residues. The CDR3 DNA is TGCGCCAGCAGCTTGGCCAATAAGGCACCTTCCCCCTACGAGCAGTACTTC. It specifies CASSLANKAPSPYEQYF.